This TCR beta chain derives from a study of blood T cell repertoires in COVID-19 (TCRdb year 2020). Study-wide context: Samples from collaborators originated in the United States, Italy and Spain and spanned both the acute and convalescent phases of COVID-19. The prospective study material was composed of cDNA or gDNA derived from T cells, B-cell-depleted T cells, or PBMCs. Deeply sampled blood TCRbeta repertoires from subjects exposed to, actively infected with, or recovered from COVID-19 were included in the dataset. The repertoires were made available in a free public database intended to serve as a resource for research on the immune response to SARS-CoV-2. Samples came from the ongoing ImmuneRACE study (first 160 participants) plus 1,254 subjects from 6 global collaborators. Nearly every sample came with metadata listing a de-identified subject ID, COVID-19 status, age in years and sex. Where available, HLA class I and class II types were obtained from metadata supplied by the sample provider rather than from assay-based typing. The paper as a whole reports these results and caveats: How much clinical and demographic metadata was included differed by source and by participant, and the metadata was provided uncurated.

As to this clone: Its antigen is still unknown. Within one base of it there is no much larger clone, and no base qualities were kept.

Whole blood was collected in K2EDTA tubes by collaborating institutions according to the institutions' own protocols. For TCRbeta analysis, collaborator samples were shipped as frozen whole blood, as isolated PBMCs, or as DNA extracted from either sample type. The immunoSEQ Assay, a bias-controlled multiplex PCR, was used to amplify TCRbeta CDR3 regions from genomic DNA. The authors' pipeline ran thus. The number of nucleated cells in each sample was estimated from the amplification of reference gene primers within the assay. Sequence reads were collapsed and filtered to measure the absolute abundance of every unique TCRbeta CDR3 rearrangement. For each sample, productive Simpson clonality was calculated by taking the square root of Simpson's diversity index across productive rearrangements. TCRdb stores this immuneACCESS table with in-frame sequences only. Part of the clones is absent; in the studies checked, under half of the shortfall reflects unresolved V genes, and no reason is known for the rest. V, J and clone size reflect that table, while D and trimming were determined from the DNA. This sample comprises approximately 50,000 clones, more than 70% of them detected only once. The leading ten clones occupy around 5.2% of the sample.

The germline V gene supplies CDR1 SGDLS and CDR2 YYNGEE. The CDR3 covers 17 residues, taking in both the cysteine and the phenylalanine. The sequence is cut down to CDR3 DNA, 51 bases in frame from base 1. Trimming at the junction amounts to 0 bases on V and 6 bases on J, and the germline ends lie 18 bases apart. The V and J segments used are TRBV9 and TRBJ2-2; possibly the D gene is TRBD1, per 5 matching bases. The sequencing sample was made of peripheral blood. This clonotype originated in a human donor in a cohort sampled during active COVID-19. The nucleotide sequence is TGTGCCAGCAGCGTAGATCTCGCAGGGTGGGCTTCCGGGGAGCTGTTTTTT. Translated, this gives CASSVDLAGWASGELFF. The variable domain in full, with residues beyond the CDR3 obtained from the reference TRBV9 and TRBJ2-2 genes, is DSGVTQTPKHLITATGQRVTLRCSPRSGDLSVYWYQQSLDQGLQFLIQYYNGEERAKGNILERFSAQQFPDLHSELNLSSLELGDSALYFCASSVDLAGWASGELFFGEGSRLTVL.